One sample yielded the 22 T cell receptor beta chains listed below, sequenced in a study of blood T cell repertoires in COVID-19. Only in-frame clones appear in the TCRdb table, and some are missing; sequencing was by immunoSEQ multiplex PCR. The sample holds around 250,000 clones, 86% seen once. Sequenced: PBMCs or T cells enriched from blood (not recorded which). These receptors were taken from a woman aged 50 to 60 who had recovered from COVID-19.

J is TRBJ1-5 and V is TRBV6-2 or TRBV6-3; D is undetermined. This CDR3 has 16 amino acids. The ends were cut back, 0 bases at V and 5 bases at J, with 14 bases in the middle. CDR1 is MNHEY and CDR2 is SVGEGT in the germline V gene. The CDR3 reads CASSYSMGGGHQPQHF. CDR3 sequence (DNA): TGTGCCAGCAGTTACTCGATGGGAGGCGGTCATCAGCCCCAGCATTTT.

V gene TRBV24-1 combines with J gene TRBJ2-2; 10 bases align to TRBD2. The CDR3 consists of 14 residues. Germline trimming cut 7 bases from V and 6 bases from J; bases unmatched to any gene: 4. Germline V lookup: CDR1 KGHDR, CDR2 SFDVKD. The CDR3: CATRESGRAGELFF. The CDR3 DNA reads TGTGCCACCAGAGAGAGCGGGAGGGCCGGGGAGCTGTTTTTT.

V gene TRBV7-2 combines with J gene TRBJ2-3; TRBD2 matches 13 bases. Germline CDR1 is SGHTA and CDR2 is FQGNSA. J was trimmed by 6 bases and V by 1 base; bases with no gene match: 7. The CDR3 covers 17 residues. CDR3 in amino acids: CASSLEWTSGGGDTQYF. In DNA form, the CDR3 reads TGTGCCAGCAGCTTAGAGTGGACTAGCGGGGGCGGGGATACGCAGTATTTT.

The rearrangement links TRBV6-1 to TRBJ2-7; perhaps TRBD2 as D (5 bases). This CDR3 comprises 15 residues. Trimming took 3 bases from V and 0 from J, leaving 12 bases between them. Germline V gives CDR1 MNHNS, CDR2 SASEGT. CDR3 DNA sequence: TGTGCCAGCAGTGAGCGGACTCCGAGCTCCTACGAGCAGTACTTC. Translated, it gives CASSERTPSSYEQYF.

The rearrangement uses TRBV29-1 and TRBJ1-2, with a possible D match to TRBD1 (6 bases). Trimming left V 7 bases short and J 6 bases short, with 24 bases between. Germline V lookup: CDR1 SQVTM, CDR2 ANQGSEA. The CDR3 sequence is 15 residues long. The CDR3 DNA reads as TGCAGCGCCCAAAGCGGAATATCAGGGGCCCATGGCTACACCTTC. Translating it yields CSAQSGISGAHGYTF.

The chain couples TRBV30 to TRBJ1-5; a possible D gene is TRBD1 (5 bases). This CDR3 is 15 amino acids long. Trimming pared 5 bases from V and 1 base from J, leaving 15 bases between. Germline assignment: CDR1 GTSNPN and CDR2 SVGIG (reference sequence). The CDR3 sequence is CAWDLGGRSNQPQHF. Written as DNA, the CDR3 is TGTGCCTGGGATCTCGGGGGTCGGAGCAATCAGCCCCAGCATTTT.

The chain recombines TRBV27 with TRBJ2-7, with 9 bases fitting TRBD2. V dropped 8 bases and J dropped 1; count of bases not matched to a gene: 3. Germline V gene data show CDR1 as MNHEY and CDR2 as SMNVEV (reference sequence). This CDR3 spans 13 amino acids. The CDR3 DNA reads TGTGCCAGCCAGCGGGGGGCTTCCTACGAGCAGTACTTC. This codes for CASQRGASYEQYF.

The chain carries TRBV11-3 and TRBJ2-7, with D unclear. Trimming took 0 bases from V and 0 from J, leaving 6 bases between them. Germline CDR1 SGHNT, CDR2 YENEEA. The CDR3 has 14 amino acids. In DNA, the CDR3 is TGTGCCAGCAGCTTAGATCGTTACTCCTACGAGCAGTACTTC. It specifies CASSLDRYSYEQYF.

This rearrangement joins TRBV4-3 to TRBJ2-2, with D maybe TRBD1 (6 bases). This CDR3 is 14 amino acids long. V was clipped by 3 bases and J by 4 bases, with 9 bases between them. The germline V gene has CDR1 LGHNA and CDR2 YSLEER. The CDR3 DNA reads TGCGCCAGCAGCCAGCCAGGGGTCACCGGGGAGCTGTTTTTT. Protein sequence: CASSQPGVTGELFF.

This sequence joins TRBV12-5 and TRBJ2-7; D call uncertain. The CDR3 totals 12 residues. Germline V CDR1 and CDR2: LGHNT, FRNRAP. The ends were cut back, 0 bases at V and 4 bases at J, with 4 bases in the middle. The CDR3 DNA reads as TGTGCTAGTGGTTTGGTCCTTTACGAGCAGTACTTC. Protein: CASGLVLYEQYF.

This chain uses TRBV19 with TRBJ1-1, with 8 bases fitting TRBD1. The CDR3 runs 15 residues. The V gene's germline CDR1 is LNHDA and CDR2 SQIVND (reference sequence). V trimming: 4 bases; J trimming: 10 bases; junction bases outside the gene matches: 14. The CDR3 region has the DNA TGTGCCAGTAGTAATCCGCAGGGGGCGCTTTCGAGAGCTTTCTTT. This codes for CASSNPQGALSRAFF.

In DNA, the CDR3 is TGTGCCAGCTCACCCGGACTAGCGGGATTGGAGACCCAGTACTTC. It codes for CASSPGLAGLETQYF. The chain employs TRBV18 and TRBJ2-5, with 12 bases fitting TRBD2. Unmatched junction bases numbered 4, after V lost 3 bases and J lost 5 bases. This CDR3 region has 15 residues. The germline gives CDR1 KGHSH, CDR2 LQKENI.

The rearrangement uses TRBV7-9 and TRBJ1-6, with D uncertain. The CDR3 has 17 amino acids. V was clipped by 1 base and J by 0 bases, with 10 bases between them. The germline V gene encodes CDR1 SEHNR and CDR2 FQNEAQ (reference sequence). This CDR3 reads CASSLDEGNSYNSPLHF. In DNA, the CDR3 is TGTGCCAGCAGCTTAGATGAGGGAAACTCCTATAATTCACCCCTCCACTTT.

The chain combines TRBV11-3 with TRBJ2-3; perhaps TRBD1 as D (5 bases). The CDR3 is 15 residues long. V gave up 1 base and J gave up 0 bases, with 8 bases separating them. CDR1 SGHNT and CDR2 YENEEA come from the germline V gene. CDR3 coding DNA: TGTGCCAGCAGCTTAGGACAGCAGAGCACAGATACGCAGTATTTT. It specifies CASSLGQQSTDTQYF.

The rearrangement uses TRBV12-5 and TRBJ2-1; 8 positions agree with TRBD2. The V gene's germline CDR1 is LGHNT and CDR2 FRNRAP. This CDR3 spans 17 amino acids. The J segment lost 5 bases and the V segment lost 0 bases, leaving 9 bases of the junction unmatched. CDR3 DNA: TGTGCTAGTGGTTTGGTATCTGCCCGGGAGGGGAACAATGAGCAGTTCTTC. It is translated as CASGLVSAREGNNEQFF.

This clone was recorded only once. The chain is built from TRBV5-1 and TRBJ1-3; D might be TRBD1 (6 bases). V was trimmed by 3 bases and J by 4 bases, leaving 17 bases between them. CDR1 SGHRS and CDR2 YFSETQ come from the germline V gene. This CDR3 region has 16 residues. The CDR3 reads CASSYDLTGPGNTIYF. CDR3 sequence (DNA): TGCGCCAGCAGCTACGACCTCACAGGGCCCGGAAACACCATATATTTT.

The chain uses TRBV11-2 and TRBJ2-7; 8 bases fit TRBD2. Germline CDR1 SGHAT, CDR2 FQNNGV. The J segment lost 6 bases and the V segment lost 4 bases, leaving 5 bases of the junction unmatched. The CDR3 runs 13 residues. The CDR3: CASSSIREGEQYF. Here the CDR3 DNA reads TGTGCCAGCAGCTCAATTCGGGAGGGCGAGCAGTACTTC.

The chain combines TRBV27 with TRBJ1-1; no firm D call. Trimming removed 2 bases from V and 3 bases from J, with 7 bases in between. Per the germline V gene, CDR1 is MNHEY and CDR2 is SMNVEV (reference sequence). CDR3 length: 13 residues. The CDR3 DNA follows: TGTGCCAGCAGTTTACCCCCCTACACTGAAGCTTTCTTT. This codes for CASSLPPYTEAFF.

The chain is built from TRBV13 and TRBJ1-1; TRBD1 aligns across 10 bases. Trimming at V came to 3 bases and at J to 5 bases, leaving 6 bases not matched to a gene. Germline V gives CDR1 PRHDT, CDR2 FYEKMQ (reference sequence). This CDR3 is built from 15 residues. The DNA of the CDR3 is TGTGCCAGCAGCTTCGGGACAGGGGACTGGACTGAAGCTTTCTTT. It specifies CASSFGTGDWTEAFF.

The CDR3 loop is CASSSTGSGTTDTQYF. CDR3 DNA sequence: TGTGCCAGCAGCTCAACAGGGTCGGGGACCACAGATACGCAGTATTTT. The rearrangement links TRBV11-3 to TRBJ2-3, with D possibly TRBD1 on 6 matching bases. V lost 4 bases and J lost 2, with 16 bases in between. Germline lookup yields CDR1 SGHNT and CDR2 YENEEA. CDR3 length: 16 amino acids. Full variable domain (missing parts from reference TRBV11-3 and TRBJ2-3): EAGVVQSPRYKIIEKKQPVAFWCNPISGHNTLYWYLQNLGQGPELLIRYENEEAVDDSQLPKDRFSAERLKGVDSTLKIQPAELGDSAVYLCASSSTGSGTTDTQYFGPGTRLTVL.

J is TRBJ2-4 and V is TRBV13; 8 nucleotides agree with TRBD2. Germline V lookup: CDR1 PRHDT, CDR2 FYEKMQ (reference sequence). Trimming at V came to 1 base and at J to 0 bases, leaving 2 bases not matched to a gene. The CDR3 covers 16 residues. The CDR3 protein is CASSLVAGKAKNIQYF. DNA of the CDR3: TGTGCCAGCAGCTTAGTAGCGGGGAAAGCCAAAAACATTCAGTACTTC.

The chain carries TRBV2 and TRBJ2-1; 10 bases are a match to TRBD2. Germline V lookup: CDR1 SNHLY, CDR2 FYNNEI. V shed 4 bases and J 8 bases; nucleotides not matched to a gene: 11. The CDR3 sequence is 16 residues long. The CDR3 bases are TGTGCCAGCAGTGGGAAGCGGGAGGGCCTTGGGGATGAGCAGTTCTTC. It codes for CASSGKREGLGDEQFF.